This T cell receptor (beta chain) was retrieved from a study of T cell repertoires in ileal Crohn's disease. The CDR3 is made up of 16 amino acids. The junction had 10 bases not matched to a gene; V was cut back by 2 bases and J by 6 bases. Germline CDR1 and CDR2: LNHNV and YYDKDF (reference sequence). This table comes from immunoSEQ multiplex PCR, and its TCRdb copy is limited to in-frame clones, with some not included. The sample has several thousand clones; about three quarters are singletons. The TCR was taken from an adult with Crohn's disease. Sequenced material: ileal tissue. The chain has TRBV15 and TRBJ1-2; 9 nucleotides agree with TRBD1. CDR3 coding DNA: TGTGCCACCAGCAGAAAGTCCGGACAGGGGCGGAATGGCTACACCTTC. It encodes CATSRKSGQGRNGYTF.